The rows below give T cell receptor beta chains drawn from one sample of a study of beta chain features in type 1 diabetes. Sequencing used immunoSEQ multiplex PCR; TCRdb keeps in-frame clones, though not all of them. The sample has approximately 270,000 clones; over 11% are singletons. Sequenced: naive CD4+ T cells from blood. These receptors were obtained from a man aged 25-45 years with type 1 diabetes. CDR3s include the opening cysteine and the closing phenylalanine or tryptophan. D genes are given only for firm matches. A clone size is listed for some rows: how often the clone was seen (once, few, many), or a class if it is expanded.

D	J	V	size	CDR3	DNA
TRBD2	TRBJ2-3	TRBV29-1	NA	CSARGGRALDTQYF	TGCAGCGCCAGAGGTGGGAGGGCGTTAGATACGCAGTATTTT
TRBD1	TRBJ2-3	TRBV2	NA	CASTGQGPDTQYF	TGTGCCAGCACCGGACAGGGGCCAGATACGCAGTATTTT
TRBD2	TRBJ2-5	TRBV7-8	few	CASSIGLAAQETQYF	TGTGCCAGCAGCATCGGACTAGCGGCACAAGAGACCCAGTACTTC
NA	TRBJ2-3	TRBV7-2	few	CASSLVQSTDTQYF	TGTGCCAGCAGCTTAGTACAGAGCACAGATACGCAGTATTTT
NA	TRBJ2-1	TRBV4-3	few	CASSQEGSALGGQFF	TGCGCCAGCAGCCAAGAAGGTAGCGCCCTGGGTGGGCAGTTCTTC
TRBD2	TRBJ2-5	TRBV28	NA	CASSSLAGGETQYF	TGTGCCAGCAGCTCACTAGCGGGAGGGGAGACCCAGTACTTC
TRBD1	TRBJ2-7	TRBV30	NA	CAWSGTGGSPQIYF	TGTGCCTGGAGTGGGACAGGGGGCAGCCCTCAAATATACTTC
NA	TRBJ1-5	TRBV21-1	NA	CASSNPGTVDSNQPQHF	TGTGCCAGCAGCAATCCCGGGACAGTGGATAGCAATCAGCCCCAGCATTTT
TRBD2	TRBJ2-3	TRBV7-9	NA	CASSYSSGSGDTQYF	TGTGCCAGCAGCTACTCTAGCGGGAGTGGAGATACGCAGTATTTT
NA	TRBJ2-1	TRBV9	NA	CASSVAGGSYNEQFF	TGTGCCAGCAGCGTAGCGGGTGGATCCTACAATGAGCAGTTCTTC
NA	TRBJ1-1	TRBV20-1	once	CSAKTGEAFF	TGCAGTGCGAAGACAGGTGAAGCTTTCTTT
NA	TRBJ2-3	TRBV30	few	CAWSRSTSRTDTQYF	TGTGCCTGGTCTAGAAGCACTAGTAGGACAGATACGCAGTATTTT
TRBD1	TRBJ2-2	TRBV18	NA	CASSPRQGDTGELFF	TGTGCCAGCTCACCACGACAGGGGGACACCGGGGAGCTGTTTTTT
NA	TRBJ2-5	TRBV7-2	NA	CASSPHRDTETQYF	TGTGCCAGCAGCCCCCACAGGGATACAGAGACCCAGTACTTC
NA	TRBJ1-5	TRBV2	NA	CASRQESNQPQHF	TGTGCCAGCAGACAGGAGAGCAATCAGCCCCAGCATTTT
NA	TRBJ1-4	TRBV5-1	NA	CASRRGEKLFF	TGCGCCAGCAGGAGGGGGGAAAAACTGTTTTTT
TRBD2	TRBJ2-7	TRBV28	NA	CASSFIRLAAEQYF	TGTGCCAGCAGTTTCATAAGACTAGCGGCCGAGCAGTACTTC
NA	TRBJ2-7	TRBV7-2	few	CASSLMRYEQYF	TGTGCCAGCAGCTTAATGCGGTACGAGCAGTACTTC
NA	TRBJ2-1	TRBV15	NA	CATSIGRSPHNEQFF	TGTGCCACCAGCATCGGCAGGTCCCCCCACAATGAGCAGTTCTTC
NA	TRBJ2-1	TRBV11-2	NA	CASSSRIADGALDEQFF	TGTGCCAGCAGCTCCAGGATAGCGGATGGGGCCCTAGATGAGCAGTTCTTC
TRBD2	TRBJ2-5	TRBV25-1	few	CASRVAGGGQETQYF	TGTGCCAGCAGAGTAGCGGGAGGAGGCCAAGAGACCCAGTACTTC
TRBD2	TRBJ2-2	TRBV6-5	few	CAANPSGVNTGELFF	TGTGCCGCTAATCCGAGCGGGGTGAACACCGGGGAGCTGTTTTTT
TRBD2	TRBJ2-7	TRBV6-1	NA	CASSEARAGGPLEQYF	TGTGCCAGCAGTGAAGCTAGGGCGGGAGGCCCACTCGAGCAGTACTTC
NA	TRBJ2-5	TRBV21-1	few	CASSSLEGQGHQETQYF	TGTGCCAGCAGCTCCCTTGAGGGACAGGGGCACCAAGAGACCCAGTACTTC
NA	TRBJ1-2	TRBV6-5	few	CASSYSSTGNYGYTF	TGTGCCAGCAGTTACTCTTCAACAGGGAACTATGGCTACACCTTC
NA	TRBJ1-4	TRBV27	NA	CASRLGANEKLFF	TGTGCCAGCAGGTTGGGGGCAAATGAAAAACTGTTTTTT
TRBD1	TRBJ1-2	TRBV10-3	few	CAISESSGQLNYGYTF	TGTGCCATCAGTGAGTCGTCGGGACAGTTAAACTATGGCTACACCTTC
NA	TRBJ2-1	TRBV9	NA	CASSADWGDQEQFF	TGTGCCAGCTCGGCGGACTGGGGGGATCAAGAGCAGTTCTTC
TRBD1	TRBJ2-2	TRBV19	few	CASNRQGGNTGELFF	TGTGCCAGTAACCGACAGGGTGGTAACACCGGGGAGCTGTTTTTT
TRBD1	TRBJ1-5	TRBV18	NA	CASSWEQGPPQHF	TGTGCCAGCTCTTGGGAACAGGGGCCGCCCCAGCATTTT
NA	TRBJ2-5	TRBV28	few	CASSRGTPWGTQYF	TGTGCCAGCAGTCGTGGGACACCGTGGGGGACCCAGTACTTC
NA	TRBJ2-1	TRBV6-5	NA	CASRPRGEYRDEQFF	TGTGCCAGCAGGCCCAGGGGGGAATATAGGGATGAGCAGTTCTTC
NA	TRBJ2-6	TRBV5-6	NA	CASSLVGGISSGANVLTF	TGTGCCAGCAGCTTGGTTGGGGGGATTTCCTCTGGGGCCAACGTCCTGACTTTC
TRBD2	TRBJ2-7	TRBV5-1	NA	CASGLAGVVDEQYF	TGCGCCAGCGGCCTAGCGGGAGTTGTGGACGAGCAGTACTTC
TRBD2	TRBJ2-2	TRBV9	NA	CASSVGAGDTGELFF	TGTGCCAGCAGCGTAGGAGCGGGAGACACCGGGGAGCTGTTTTTT
TRBD1	TRBJ2-2	TRBV5-4	NA	CASSYRGNTGELFF	TGTGCCAGCAGTTACAGGGGAAACACCGGGGAGCTGTTTTTT
NA	TRBJ2-3	TRBV19	NA	CASSPKRESDTQYF	TGTGCCAGTAGTCCTAAACGGGAATCAGATACGCAGTATTTT
TRBD1	TRBJ2-7	TRBV5-4	few	CASSLRTGETYEQYF	TGTGCCAGCAGCTTGAGGACAGGGGAAACCTACGAGCAGTACTTC
TRBD1	TRBJ2-4	TRBV20-1	NA	CSAKTGGIQYF	TGCAGTGCTAAGACAGGGGGCATTCAGTACTTC
NA	TRBJ2-2	TRBV6-4	NA	CASSDRLYTGELFF	TGTGCCAGCAGTGACCGACTGTACACCGGGGAGCTGTTTTTT
NA	TRBJ1-5	TRBV7-2	NA	CASSLGAGMNQPQHF	TGTGCCAGCAGCTTAGGGGCGGGGATGAATCAGCCCCAGCATTTT
TRBD2	TRBJ2-1	TRBV9	few	CASSVAAGGEQFF	TGTGCCAGCAGCGTAGCGGCGGGAGGAGAGCAGTTCTTC
TRBD1	TRBJ1-1	TRBV6-5	NA	CASRLTGAEAFF	TGTGCCAGCAGGCTGACAGGGGCTGAAGCTTTCTTT
TRBD1	TRBJ1-4	TRBV7-9	NA	CASSLTGASEKLFF	TGTGCCAGCAGCCTCACAGGGGCCTCTGAAAAACTGTTTTTT
TRBD1	TRBJ1-5	TRBV19	few	CASSPGGAGNQPQHF	TGTGCCAGTAGCCCAGGGGGCGCGGGCAATCAGCCCCAGCATTTT
TRBD2	TRBJ2-1	TRBV29-1	NA	CSVGGRANEQFF	TGCAGCGTTGGTGGGAGGGCCAATGAGCAGTTCTTC
NA	TRBJ1-1	TRBV5-1	few	CASSSGEPNTEAFF	TGCGCCAGCAGCTCGGGGGAGCCGAACACTGAAGCTTTCTTT
NA	TRBJ1-1	TRBV7-3	NA	CASSQGTYTEAFF	TGTGCCAGCAGCCAGGGGACCTACACTGAAGCTTTCTTT
NA	TRBJ2-1	TRBV27	NA	CASSRLAVSSYNEQFF	TGTGCCAGCAGTCGTTTAGCGGTAAGCTCCTACAATGAGCAGTTCTTC
NA	TRBJ2-3	TRBV5-4	NA	CASSSRWTPLSTDTQYF	TGTGCCAGCAGCTCCCGTTGGACTCCTCTTAGCACAGATACGCAGTATTTT
NA	TRBJ1-5	TRBV19	few	CASSMTGHQPQHF	TGTGCCAGTAGTATGACAGGCCATCAGCCCCAGCATTTT
NA	TRBJ1-4	TRBV30	NA	CAWSALGVPRGNEKLFF	TGTGCCTGGAGTGCCCTTGGGGTCCCGCGGGGTAATGAAAAACTGTTTTTT
NA	TRBJ1-5	TRBV25-1	few	CASSEYWGVANQPQHF	TGTGCCAGCAGTGAATATTGGGGGGTAGCCAATCAGCCCCAGCATTTT